Presented here are 5 T cell receptor beta chains from one specimen sequenced in a study of post-analysis software for immune sequencing data. Findings and caveats of the study: Five or six TRBV segments, TRBV5-6, TRBV5-1 and TRBV20-1 among them, were found more frequent in patients than controls.

No antigens are known for them. The TCR beta cDNA libraries carried unique molecular identifiers. A single record per CDR3 protein comes from TCRdb applying MiXCR to the PCR reads. The sample carries roughly 600,000 distinct CDR3 sequences, around 44% recorded once. Sequenced sample: blood. All receptors derive from a girl under 18 with multiple sclerosis.

This chain uses TRBV30 with TRBJ2-6; no clear D. Germline CDR1 reads GTSNPN; CDR2 reads SVGIG (reference sequence). With 2 bases removed from V and 4 bases from J, the gap between germline ends came to 9 bases. The CDR3 extends over 14 amino acids. The CDR3 loop reads CAWSQRGGANVLTF. CDR3 DNA: TGTGCCTGGAGTCAACGTGGGGGGGCCAACGTCCTGACTTTC. The whole variable domain, remainder taken from reference TRBV30 and TRBJ2-6, is SQTIHQWPATLVQPVGSPLSLECTVEGTSNPNLYWYRQAAGRGLQLLFYSVGIGQISSEVPQNLSASRPQDRQFILSSKKLLLSDSGFYLCAWSQRGGANVLTFGAGSRLTVL.

The chain carries TRBV27 and TRBJ2-5; D may be TRBD1 (5 bases). Trimming took 2 bases from V and 3 from J, leaving 13 bases between them. The germline CDR1 and CDR2 sequences are MNHEY and SMNVEV (reference sequence). This CDR3 contains 15 residues. CDR3 loop: CASSLASPGKETQYF. CDR3 coding DNA: TGTGCCAGCAGTTTAGCGAGTCCAGGGAAAGAGACCCAGTACTTC.

The chain joins TRBV29-1 to TRBJ1-2, with D uncertain. This CDR3 has 11 residues. Trimming left V 4 bases short and J 2 bases short, with 5 bases between. The germline gives CDR1 SQVTM, CDR2 ANQGSEA. CDR3 sequence reads: CSVAGNYGYTF. The CDR3 nucleotides read TGCAGCGTTGCGGGAAACTATGGCTACACCTTC.

This clonotype was picked up a small number of times. A much larger clone lies a single base off, so this may be a read error. The chain recombines TRBV12-3 or TRBV12-4 with TRBJ1-2; a possible D gene is TRBD1 (6 bases). Trimming removed 2 bases from V and 5 bases from J, with 9 bases in between. The CDR3 has 13 amino acids. This CDR3 is CASSLSGEYGYTF. The CDR3 nucleotides are TGTGCCAGCAGTTTATCAGGGGAGTATGGCTACACCTTC.

Note on this clonotype: The junction shows a germline mismatch at one end, possibly a read error. V and J are TRBV11-2 and TRBJ2-1; 7 positions match TRBD2. CDR1 SGHAT and CDR2 FQNNGV come from the germline V gene. The CDR3 loop spans 13 amino acids. The CDR3: CAGSPRTRDEQFF. The CDR3 DNA follows: TGTGCCGGCAGCCCACGGACTAGGGATGAGCAGTTCTTC.